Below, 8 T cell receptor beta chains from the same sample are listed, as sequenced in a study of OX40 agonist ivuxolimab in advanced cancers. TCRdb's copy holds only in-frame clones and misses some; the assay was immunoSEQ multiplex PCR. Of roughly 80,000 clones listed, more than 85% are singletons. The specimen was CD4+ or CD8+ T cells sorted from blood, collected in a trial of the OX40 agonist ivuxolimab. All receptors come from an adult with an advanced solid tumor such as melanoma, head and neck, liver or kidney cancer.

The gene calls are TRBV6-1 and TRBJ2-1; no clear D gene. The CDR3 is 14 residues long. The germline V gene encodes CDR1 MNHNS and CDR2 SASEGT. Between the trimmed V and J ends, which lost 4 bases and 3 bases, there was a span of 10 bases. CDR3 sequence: CASSGFKYYNEQFF. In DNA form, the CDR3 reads TGTGCCAGCAGTGGGTTCAAGTACTACAATGAGCAGTTCTTC.

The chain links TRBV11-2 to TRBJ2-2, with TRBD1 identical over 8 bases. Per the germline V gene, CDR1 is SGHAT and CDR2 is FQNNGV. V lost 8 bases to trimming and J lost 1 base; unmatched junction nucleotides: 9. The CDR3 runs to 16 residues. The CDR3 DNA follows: TGTGCCAGCCGAGCCGGGACAGGAGTGAACACCGGGGAGCTGTTTTTT. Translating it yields CASRAGTGVNTGELFF.

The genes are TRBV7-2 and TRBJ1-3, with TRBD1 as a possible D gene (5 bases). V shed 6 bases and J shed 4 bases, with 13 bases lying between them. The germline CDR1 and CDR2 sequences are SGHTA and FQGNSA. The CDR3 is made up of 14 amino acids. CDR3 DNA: TGTGCCAGCAGTCAGGGTCCTTCCGGAAACACCATATATTTT. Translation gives CASSQGPSGNTIYF.

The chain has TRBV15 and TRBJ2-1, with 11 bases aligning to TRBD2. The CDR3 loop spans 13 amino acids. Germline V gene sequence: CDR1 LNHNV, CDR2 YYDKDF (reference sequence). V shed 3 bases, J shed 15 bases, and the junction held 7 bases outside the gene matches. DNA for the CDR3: TGTGCCACCAGCAGCCCTTCTAGCGGGAGGCGGTTCTTC. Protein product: CATSSPSSGRRFF.

CDR3 coding DNA: TGTGCCAGCAGCGGAGGCATGGGGACTGAAGCTTTCTTT. Amino acid sequence: CASSGGMGTEAFF. J is TRBJ1-1 and V is TRBV6-1; D is unclear. V shed 6 bases and J shed 5 bases, with 13 bases lying between them. The CDR3 runs 13 residues. The germline CDR1 and CDR2 sequences are MNHNS and SASEGT.

The CDR3 DNA reads as TGTGCCAGCAGCTCCGCCTACGAGCAGTACTTC. Its translation: CASSSAYEQYF. The chain combines TRBV11-2 with TRBJ2-7, with no clear D. Looked up from germline, CDR1 is SGHAT and CDR2 is FQNNGV. Trimming took 4 bases from V and 2 from J, leaving 3 bases between them. This CDR3 region has 11 residues.

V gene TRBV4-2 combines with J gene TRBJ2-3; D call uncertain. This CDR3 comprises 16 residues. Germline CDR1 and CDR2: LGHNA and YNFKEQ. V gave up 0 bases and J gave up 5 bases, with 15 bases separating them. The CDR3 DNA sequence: TGTGCCAGCAGCCAAGACCGTGTGTTTTGGGGAGATACGCAGTATTTT. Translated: CASSQDRVFWGDTQYF.

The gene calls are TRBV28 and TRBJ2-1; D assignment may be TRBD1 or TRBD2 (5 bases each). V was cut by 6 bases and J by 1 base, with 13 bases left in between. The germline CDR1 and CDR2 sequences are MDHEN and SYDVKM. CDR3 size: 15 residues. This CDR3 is CASRKGSSSYNEQFF. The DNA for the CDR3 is TGTGCCAGCAGGAAGGGGAGCTCATCCTACAATGAGCAGTTCTTC.